The 4 T cell receptor beta chains presented below share a single source sample, sequenced in a study of metastatic and nonmetastatic thyroid tumors. Thyroid surgery took place with no prior treatment in any patient. TCRdb re-called clones via MiXCR from the PCR reads. The sample has approximately 79,000 clones; over 8.5% are singletons. Material for sequencing was blood. The receptors come from a female donor with papillary thyroid cancer or a benign thyroid nodule (not recorded which). Some clones in this sample may be carry-over from other donors' samples.

This clone was seen a few times. A single base separates this from a much larger clone, so it may be a read error. Distinct nucleotide sequences in the sample also encode this CDR3. This chain connects TRBV20-1 to TRBJ2-1, with a tentative D call TRBD2 (7 bases). V lost 3 bases and J lost 0, with 12 bases in between. This CDR3 has 15 amino acids. Germline CDR1 is DFQATT and CDR2 is SNEGSKA (reference sequence). The CDR3 sequence is CSARRGPSSYNEQFF. DNA of the CDR3: TGCAGTGCTAGGCGGGGGCCCAGCTCCTACAATGAGCAGTTCTTC.

In its sample, this clone was seen many times. The rearrangement uses TRBV6-1 and TRBJ2-5, with D tentatively TRBD2 (6 bases). Looked up from germline, CDR1 is MNHNS and CDR2 is SASEGT. This CDR3 region has 16 residues. Trimming stripped 10 bases from V and 2 bases from J, with 23 bases between. Written as DNA, the CDR3 is TGTGCCACGACTCGGGGGTCGGCGGTGGGACAAGAGACCCAGTACTTC. It specifies CATTRGSAVGQETQYF.

In its sample, this clone was seen many times. The rearrangement uses TRBV24-1 and TRBJ2-6, with D possibly TRBD1 on 5 matching bases. There are 17 residues in the CDR3. The germline CDR1 and CDR2 sequences are KGHDR and SFDVKD. Trimming shortened V by 4 bases and J by 0 bases, and 12 bases separated the two germline ends. CDR3: CATSEKNRTSGANVLTF. The CDR3 DNA reads as TGTGCCACCAGTGAAAAGAACAGGACCTCTGGGGCCAACGTCCTGACTTTC.

This clone was counted many times. CDR3 residues: CASSEGGRNEKLFF. DNA of the CDR3: TGCGCCAGCAGTGAGGGCGGACGCAATGAAAAACTGTTTTTT. V and J are TRBV10-1 and TRBJ1-4; no reliable D call. The CDR3 is made up of 14 amino acids. The V gene lost 2 bases and the J gene lost 5 bases, with 9 bases spanning the gap. Per germline, CDR1 WNHNN and CDR2 SYGVQD (reference sequence).